The 4 T cell receptor beta chains below come from one sample, sequenced in a study of CD8 T cells in Susac syndrome. RNA totalling about 0.45 to 1 ug underwent reverse transcription with random hexamers. TCRdb itself ran the immunoSEQ multiplex PCR reads through MiXCR, one entry per CDR3 protein. The top ten hold around 0.11% of the sample, which has some 180,000 distinct CDR3 sequences, over 85% seen once. Sequencing was performed on CD4+ T cells from PBMCs. These receptors all stem from a human donor in good health.

The gene calls are TRBV9 and TRBJ2-3; tentative D call: TRBD2 (6 bases). The germline V and J ends were trimmed by 0 bases and 1 base, with 9 bases remaining between them. The length of the CDR3 is 15 residues. Germline values: CDR1 SGDLS, CDR2 YYNGEE. CDR3 region: CASSVAGDGTDTQYF. The CDR3 nucleotides read TGTGCCAGCAGCGTAGCGGGAGATGGCACAGATACGCAGTATTTT.

The rearrangement links TRBV29-1 to TRBJ1-5, with 7 bases aligning to TRBD1. The CDR3 sequence is 14 residues long. CDR1 and CDR2 from the germline V gene are SQVTM and ANQGSEA. V shed 7 bases and J 4 bases; nucleotides not matched to a gene: 10. The CDR3 reads CSASQGGGNQPQHF. The CDR3 nucleotides are TGCAGCGCGAGTCAGGGGGGCGGGAATCAGCCCCAGCATTTT.

The chain uses TRBV20-1 and TRBJ2-1; D remains unclear. Germline CDR1 reads DFQATT; CDR2 reads SNEGSKA (reference sequence). V was clipped by 1 base and J by 9 bases, with 13 bases between them. The length of the CDR3 is 13 residues. The DNA for the CDR3 is TGCAGTGCTAGAGGTCCGATAGTGGCTGAGCAGTTCTTC. Its translation is CSARGPIVAEQFF.

The chain couples TRBV29-1 to TRBJ2-7, with TRBD2 matching over 11 bases. Germline CDR1 is SQVTM and CDR2 is ANQGSEA. Trimming cost V 4 bases and J 0 bases; bases outside gene matches: 5. The CDR3 spans 15 residues. This chain's CDR3 is CSVVGGLAASYEQYF. CDR3 nucleotides: TGCAGCGTTGTAGGGGGACTAGCGGCCTCCTACGAGCAGTACTTC.